This paragraph reports one T cell receptor beta chain. Assay: immunoSEQ multiplex PCR; the TCRdb copy retains only in-frame clones and omits some. Of 50,000 to 75,000 clones detected, 70% to 80% appear once; the ten largest clones hold 15% to 20%. From germline, CDR1 is SGHRS and CDR2 YFSETQ. V dropped 1 base and J dropped 0 bases, with 11 bases sitting between them. CDR3 length equals 16 residues. The source of the sample is a study of blood T cell repertoires in COVID-19. The sequence came from a man aged 55 to 70 with acute or convalescent COVID-19. V usage is TRBV5-1 and J usage is TRBJ1-3; no clear D gene. Sequencing was performed on peripheral blood. In DNA, the CDR3 is TGCGCCAGCAGCTTGACCTCCTCAGACTCTGGAAACACCATATATTTT. This translates into CASSLTSSDSGNTIYF.